This T cell receptor (beta chain) was observed in a study of cytomegalovirus exposure and HLA in healthy donors. On this clone itself: Its antigen is still unknown.

Study-level points and caveats: Reports state that TCR beta sequences accurately predicted most subjects' HLA-A and HLA-B alleles. The number of N-insertions in an Asian-associated ancestry cluster was reportedly below the 666-donor mean in a later analysis.

Germline loops: CDR1 MNHEY, CDR2 SVGAGI. Trimming pared 5 bases from V and 1 base from J, leaving 11 bases between. CDR3 size: 14 residues. Primers included in the PCR were 60 Vbeta and 13 Jbeta primers. Data came from immunoSEQ multiplex PCR; TCRdb stores just in-frame clones and leaves some out. Of 150,000 to 200,000 clones in the sample, roughly 83% are singletons; the top ten hold less than 2.5%. This chain uses TRBV6-5 with TRBJ1-1; D is unresolved. This clonotype originated in a woman in her forties or fifties in good health and CMV-seronegative. The source material was PBMCs. This CDR3 is CASSNRRENTEAFF. The CDR3 nucleotides are TGTGCCAGCAGTAACAGACGGGAGAACACTGAAGCTTTCTTT.